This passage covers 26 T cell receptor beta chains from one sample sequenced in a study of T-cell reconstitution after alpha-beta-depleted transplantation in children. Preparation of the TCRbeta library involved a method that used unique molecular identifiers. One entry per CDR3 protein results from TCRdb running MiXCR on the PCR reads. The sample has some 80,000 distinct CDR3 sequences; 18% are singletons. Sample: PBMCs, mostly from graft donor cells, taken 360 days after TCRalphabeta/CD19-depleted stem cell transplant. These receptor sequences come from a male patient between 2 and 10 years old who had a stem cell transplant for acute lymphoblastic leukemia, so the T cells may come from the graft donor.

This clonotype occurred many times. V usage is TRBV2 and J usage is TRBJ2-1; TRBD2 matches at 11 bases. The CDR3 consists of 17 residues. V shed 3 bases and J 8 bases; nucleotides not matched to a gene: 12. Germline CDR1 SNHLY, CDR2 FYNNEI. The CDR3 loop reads CASSEPRLLAGDHEQFF. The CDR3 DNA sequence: TGTGCCAGCAGTGAGCCAAGACTACTAGCGGGAGACCATGAGCAGTTCTTC.

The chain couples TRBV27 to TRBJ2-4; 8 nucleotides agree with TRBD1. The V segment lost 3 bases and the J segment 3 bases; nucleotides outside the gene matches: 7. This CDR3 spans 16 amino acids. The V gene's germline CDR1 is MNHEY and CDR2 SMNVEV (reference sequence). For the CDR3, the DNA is TGTGCCAGCAGTTTGGGGACAGGACAGGGCAAAAACATTCAGTACTTC. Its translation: CASSLGTGQGKNIQYF.

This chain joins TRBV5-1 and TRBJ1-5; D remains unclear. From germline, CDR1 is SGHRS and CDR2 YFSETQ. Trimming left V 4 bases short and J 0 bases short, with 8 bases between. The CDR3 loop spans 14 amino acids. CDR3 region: CASSVDYSNQPQHF. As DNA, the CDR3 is TGCGCCAGCAGCGTGGATTATAGCAATCAGCCCCAGCATTTT.

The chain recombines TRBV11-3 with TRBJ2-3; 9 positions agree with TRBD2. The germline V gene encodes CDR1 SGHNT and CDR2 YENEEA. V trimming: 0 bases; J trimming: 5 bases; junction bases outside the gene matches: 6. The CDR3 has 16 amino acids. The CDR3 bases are TGTGCCAGCAGCTTAGATCGCGGGAGGGCCGTAGATACGCAGTATTTT. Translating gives CASSLDRGRAVDTQYF.

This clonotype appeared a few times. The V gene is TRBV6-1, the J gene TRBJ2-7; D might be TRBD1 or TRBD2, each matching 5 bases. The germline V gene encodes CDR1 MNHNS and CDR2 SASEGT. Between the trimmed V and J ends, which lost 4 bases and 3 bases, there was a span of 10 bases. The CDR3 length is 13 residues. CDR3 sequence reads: CASSVGDLYEQYF. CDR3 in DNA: TGTGCCAGCAGTGTGGGGGACCTCTACGAGCAGTACTTC.

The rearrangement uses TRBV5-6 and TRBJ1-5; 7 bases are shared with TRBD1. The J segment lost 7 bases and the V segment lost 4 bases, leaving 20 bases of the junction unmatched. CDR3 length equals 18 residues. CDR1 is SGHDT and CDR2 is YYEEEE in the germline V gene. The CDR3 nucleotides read TGTGCCAGCAGCATATTCTACTATACAGGGGAAGGAATACAGCCCCAGCATTTT. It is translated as CASSIFYYTGEGIQPQHF.

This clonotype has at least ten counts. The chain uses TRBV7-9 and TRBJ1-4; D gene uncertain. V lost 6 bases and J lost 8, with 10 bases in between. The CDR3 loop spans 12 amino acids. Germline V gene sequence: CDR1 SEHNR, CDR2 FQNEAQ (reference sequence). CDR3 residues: CASSGAAEKLFF. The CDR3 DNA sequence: TGTGCCAGCAGTGGCGCCGCGGAAAAACTGTTTTTT.

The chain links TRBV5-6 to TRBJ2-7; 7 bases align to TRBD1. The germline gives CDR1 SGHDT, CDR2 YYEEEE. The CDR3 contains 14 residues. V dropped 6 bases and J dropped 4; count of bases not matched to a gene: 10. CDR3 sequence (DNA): TGTGCCAGCAAAGGGGGCTATGCAGAGTACGAGCAGTACTTC. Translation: CASKGGYAEYEQYF.

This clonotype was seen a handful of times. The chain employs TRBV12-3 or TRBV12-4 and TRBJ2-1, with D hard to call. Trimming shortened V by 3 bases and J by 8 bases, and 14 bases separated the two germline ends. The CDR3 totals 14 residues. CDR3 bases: TGTGCCAGCAGTTTTTCCGCCTTGATTGATGAGCAGTTCTTC. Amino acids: CASSFSALIDEQFF.

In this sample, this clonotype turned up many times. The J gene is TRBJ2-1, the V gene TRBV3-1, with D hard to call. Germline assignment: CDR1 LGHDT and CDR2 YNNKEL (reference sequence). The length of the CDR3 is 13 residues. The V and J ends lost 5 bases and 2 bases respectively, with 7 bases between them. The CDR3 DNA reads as TGTGCCAGCAGCAGAGGTGCCTACAATGAGCAGTTCTTC. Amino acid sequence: CASSRGAYNEQFF.

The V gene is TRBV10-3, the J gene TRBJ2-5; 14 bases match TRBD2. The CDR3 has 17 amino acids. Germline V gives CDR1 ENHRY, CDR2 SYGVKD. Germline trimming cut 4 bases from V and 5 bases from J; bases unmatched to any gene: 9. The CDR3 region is CAISGGLAGASGETQYF. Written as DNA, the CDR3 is TGTGCCATCAGTGGGGGACTAGCGGGAGCCTCCGGGGAGACCCAGTACTTC.

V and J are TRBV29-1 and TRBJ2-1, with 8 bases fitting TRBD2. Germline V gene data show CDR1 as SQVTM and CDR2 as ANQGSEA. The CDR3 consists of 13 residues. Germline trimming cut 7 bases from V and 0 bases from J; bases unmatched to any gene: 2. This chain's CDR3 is CSAGTSSYNEQFF. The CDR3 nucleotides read TGCAGCGCAGGGACTAGCTCCTACAATGAGCAGTTCTTC.

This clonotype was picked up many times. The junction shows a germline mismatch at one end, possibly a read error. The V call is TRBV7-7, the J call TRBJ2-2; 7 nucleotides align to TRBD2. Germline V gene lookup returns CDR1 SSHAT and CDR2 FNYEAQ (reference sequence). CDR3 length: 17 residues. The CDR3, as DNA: TGTGCTAGCAGCTTAGTTTCGGGACTACCAAAGACGGGGGAGCTGTTTTTT. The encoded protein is CASSLVSGLPKTGELFF. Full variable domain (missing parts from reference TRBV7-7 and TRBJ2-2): GAGVSQSPRYKVTKRGQDVTLRCDPISSHATLYWYQQALGQGPEFLTYFNYEAQPDKSGLPSDRFSAERPEGSISTLTIQRTEQRDSAMYRCASSLVSGLPKTGELFFGEGSRLTVL.

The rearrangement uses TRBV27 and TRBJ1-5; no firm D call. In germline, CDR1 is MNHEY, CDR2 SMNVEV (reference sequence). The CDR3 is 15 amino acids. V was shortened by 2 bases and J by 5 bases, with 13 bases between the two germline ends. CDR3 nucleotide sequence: TGTGCCAGCAGTTTAGCCCCAGGAAAACATCAGCCCCAGCATTTT. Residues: CASSLAPGKHQPQHF.

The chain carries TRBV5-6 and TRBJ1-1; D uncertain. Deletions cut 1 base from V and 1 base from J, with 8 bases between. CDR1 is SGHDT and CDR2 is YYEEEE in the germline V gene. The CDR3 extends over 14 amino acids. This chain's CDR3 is CASSLWAANTEAFF. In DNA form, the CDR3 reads TGTGCCAGCAGCTTGTGGGCCGCGAACACTGAAGCTTTCTTT.

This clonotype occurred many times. The CDR3 here is CASSLVGAGQETQYF. The CDR3 DNA is TGCGCCAGCAGCTTGGTGGGGGCCGGCCAAGAGACCCAGTACTTC. The chain uses TRBV5-1 and TRBJ2-5; perhaps TRBD1 as D (6 bases). The CDR3 extends over 15 amino acids. V shed 0 bases and J shed 1 base, with 10 bases lying between them. Germline CDR1 and CDR2: SGHRS and YFSETQ.

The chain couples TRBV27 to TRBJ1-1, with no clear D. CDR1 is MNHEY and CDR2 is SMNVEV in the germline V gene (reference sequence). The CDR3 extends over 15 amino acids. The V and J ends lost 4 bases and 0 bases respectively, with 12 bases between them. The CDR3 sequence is CASSSYKGMNTEAFF. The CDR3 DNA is TGTGCCAGCAGTTCTTACAAGGGAATGAACACTGAAGCTTTCTTT.

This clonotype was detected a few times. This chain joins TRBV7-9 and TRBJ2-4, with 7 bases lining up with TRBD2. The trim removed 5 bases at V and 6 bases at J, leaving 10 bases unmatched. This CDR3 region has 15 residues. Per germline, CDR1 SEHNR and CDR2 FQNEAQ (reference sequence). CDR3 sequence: CASSPKAGASNIQYF. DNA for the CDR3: TGTGCCAGCAGCCCAAAGGCGGGAGCTTCAAACATTCAGTACTTC.

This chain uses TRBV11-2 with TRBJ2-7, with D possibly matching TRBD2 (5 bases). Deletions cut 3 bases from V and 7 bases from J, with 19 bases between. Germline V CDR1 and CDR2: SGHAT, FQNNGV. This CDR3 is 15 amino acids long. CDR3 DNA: TGTGCCAGCAGCTTCCGGGGAGTCCCGTTCTGGGAGCAGTACTTC. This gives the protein CASSFRGVPFWEQYF.

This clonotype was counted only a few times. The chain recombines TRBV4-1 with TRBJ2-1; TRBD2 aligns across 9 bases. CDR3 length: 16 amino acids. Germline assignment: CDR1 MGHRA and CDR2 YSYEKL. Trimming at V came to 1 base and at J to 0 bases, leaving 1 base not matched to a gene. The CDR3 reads CASSQGSGSSYNEQFF. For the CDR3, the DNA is TGCGCCAGCAGCCAAGGTAGCGGGAGCTCCTACAATGAGCAGTTCTTC.

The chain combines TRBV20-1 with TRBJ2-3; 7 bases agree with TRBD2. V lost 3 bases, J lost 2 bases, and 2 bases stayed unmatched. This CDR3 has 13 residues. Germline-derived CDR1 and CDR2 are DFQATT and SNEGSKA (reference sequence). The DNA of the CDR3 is TGCAGTGCTAGCGGGAGGTCCACAGATACGCAGTATTTT. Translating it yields CSASGRSTDTQYF.

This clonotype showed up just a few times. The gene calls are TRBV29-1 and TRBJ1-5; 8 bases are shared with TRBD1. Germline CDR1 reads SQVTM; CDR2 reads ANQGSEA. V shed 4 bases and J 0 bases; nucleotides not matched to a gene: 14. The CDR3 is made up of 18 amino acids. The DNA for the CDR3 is TGCAGCGTTGTCTGGGGGACAGGTCCGCGGGGTAGCAATCAGCCCCAGCATTTT. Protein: CSVVWGTGPRGSNQPQHF.

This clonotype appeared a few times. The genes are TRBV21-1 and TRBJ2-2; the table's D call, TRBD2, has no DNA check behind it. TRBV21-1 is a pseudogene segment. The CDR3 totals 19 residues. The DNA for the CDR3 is TGTGCCAGCAGCAAAGCTTTTGGGGTAGCGGAGGCGAACACCGGGGAGCTGTTTTTT. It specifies CASSKAFGVAEANTGELFF.

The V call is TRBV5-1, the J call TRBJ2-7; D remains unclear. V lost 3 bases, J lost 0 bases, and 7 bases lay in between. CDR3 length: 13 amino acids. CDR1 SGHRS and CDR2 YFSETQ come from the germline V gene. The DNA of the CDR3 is TGCGCCAGCAGCTCCTCAGCCTCCTACGAGCAGTACTTC. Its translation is CASSSSASYEQYF.

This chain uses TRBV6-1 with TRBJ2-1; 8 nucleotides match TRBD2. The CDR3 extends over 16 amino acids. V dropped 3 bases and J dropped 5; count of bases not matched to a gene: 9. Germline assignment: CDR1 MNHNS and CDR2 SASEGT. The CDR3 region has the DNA TGTGCCAGCAGTGACCCCGTCCTAGCGGGTCACAATGAGCAGTTCTTC. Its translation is CASSDPVLAGHNEQFF.

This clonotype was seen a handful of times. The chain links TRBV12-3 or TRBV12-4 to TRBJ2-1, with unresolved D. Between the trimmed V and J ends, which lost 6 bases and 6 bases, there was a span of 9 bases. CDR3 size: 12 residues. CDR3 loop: CASSKASNEQFF. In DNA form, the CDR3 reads TGTGCCAGCAGCAAAGCTAGCAATGAGCAGTTCTTC.